Following are 17 T cell receptor beta chains from one sample sequenced in a study of shared clonotypes between healthy human individuals. The table came from immunoSEQ multiplex PCR; TCRdb's copy has only in-frame clones and leaves some out. Here the sample spans more than 2,000,000 clones, approximately 93% being singletons. The sample comprised naive CD4+ T cells from PBMCs. Subset in this sample: CD45RA+ positively selected. These TCRs come from a man younger than 35 in good health. Some clones in this sample may be carry-over from other donors' samples.

The CDR3 loop reads CASSLVSGRTVYGYTF. The DNA of the CDR3 is TGTGCCAGCAGCTTAGTTTCGGGGCGGACAGTCTATGGCTACACCTTC. V and J are TRBV11-2 and TRBJ1-2, with a tentative D call TRBD1 (6 bases). Germline CDR1 is SGHAT and CDR2 is FQNNGV. V was trimmed by 1 base and J by 4 bases, leaving 16 bases between them. CDR3 size: 16 residues.

CDR3 coding DNA: TGCAGCGGGGGTCAGGGGGCCGGGGAGACCCAGTACTTC. Residues: CSGGQGAGETQYF. The J gene is TRBJ2-5, the V gene TRBV29-1, with TRBD1 matching over 8 bases. V gave up 7 bases and J gave up 5 bases; unmatched junction bases: 9. The CDR3 loop spans 13 amino acids. From germline, CDR1 is SQVTM and CDR2 ANQGSEA.

The V call is TRBV4-2, the J call TRBJ2-1, with 11 bases fitting TRBD2. Losses at the gene ends were 1 base for V and 8 bases for J; bases not matched to a gene: 7. The length of the CDR3 is 16 residues. Germline lookup yields CDR1 LGHNA and CDR2 YNFKEQ. As DNA, the CDR3 is TGTGCCAGCAGCCAAGTGGGGACTAGCGGCCTCGATGAGCAGTTCTTC. It codes for CASSQVGTSGLDEQFF.

The chain employs TRBV7-3 and TRBJ2-2, with D maybe TRBD2 (5 bases). Per the germline V gene, CDR1 is SGHTA and CDR2 is FQGTGA. This CDR3 is built from 13 residues. Trimming left V 4 bases short and J 8 bases short, with 11 bases between. The CDR3 region is CASSSMEAGELFF. The DNA of the CDR3 is TGTGCCAGCAGCTCTATGGAGGCGGGGGAGCTGTTTTTT.

The rearrangement uses TRBV5-8 and TRBJ1-1; D remains unclear. Trimming left V 0 bases short and J 4 bases short, with 10 bases between. Germline-derived CDR1 and CDR2 are SGHTS and YDEGEE. This CDR3 comprises 14 residues. The CDR3 loop reads CASSLVRGSTEAFF. The CDR3 nucleotides are TGTGCCAGCAGCTTGGTCCGGGGTTCCACTGAAGCTTTCTTT.

This chain connects TRBV11-1 to TRBJ1-5; tentative D call: TRBD1 (6 bases). The CDR3 covers 14 residues. Germline V lookup: CDR1 SGHAT, CDR2 FQDESV (reference sequence). The ends were cut back, 1 base at V and 9 bases at J, with 13 bases in the middle. In DNA form, the CDR3 reads TGTGCCAGCAGCTTAGAAGGTTCCAGGGGGCCCCAGCATTTT. Its translation: CASSLEGSRGPQHF.

The chain has TRBV14 and TRBJ2-1, with 10 bases identical to TRBD1. Trimming at V came to 4 bases and at J to 4 bases, leaving 1 base not matched to a gene. This CDR3 contains 14 residues. Per the germline V gene, CDR1 is SGHDN and CDR2 is FVKESK. The CDR3 region is CASSRTGGYNEQFF. The CDR3, as DNA: TGTGCCAGCAGCCGGACAGGGGGATACAATGAGCAGTTCTTC.

The genes are TRBV5-8 and TRBJ2-3; TRBD1 might be the D (6 bases). The CDR3 loop spans 16 amino acids. Trimming removed 2 bases from V and 2 bases from J, with 15 bases in between. Per germline, CDR1 SGHTS and CDR2 YDEGEE. CDR3 coding DNA: TGTGCCAGCAGCTTTACCGGGACATCCTACACAGATACGCAGTATTTT. It is translated as CASSFTGTSYTDTQYF.

On this clone: Other DNA sequences from this sample encode an identical CDR3 as well. CDR3 sequence: CASSLGAGPYGYTF. CDR3 in DNA: TGTGCCAGCAGCTTAGGGGCCGGACCCTATGGCTACACCTTC. The chain has TRBV7-2 and TRBJ1-2; D unclear. This CDR3 is 14 amino acids long. The V end was cut by 1 base, the J end by 4 bases, with 10 bases between. Germline CDR1 and CDR2: SGHTA and FQGNSA.

The chain combines TRBV19 with TRBJ2-5; the match to TRBD2 covers 9 bases. Germline V lookup: CDR1 LNHDA, CDR2 SQIVND (reference sequence). Losses at the gene ends were 4 bases for V and 8 bases for J; bases not matched to a gene: 11. The CDR3 totals 15 residues. The CDR3 loop is CASSSTLAGSPTQYF. CDR3 nucleotide sequence: TGTGCCAGTAGTAGTACCCTAGCGGGGAGTCCTACCCAGTACTTC.

V gene TRBV25-1 combines with J gene TRBJ2-7; TRBD2 might be the D (5 bases). From germline, CDR1 is MGHDK and CDR2 SYGVNS. V was pared by 4 bases and J by 5 bases, with 12 bases between. There are 13 residues in the CDR3. CDR3: CASSVAWENEQYF. The DNA of the CDR3 is TGTGCCAGCAGTGTAGCGTGGGAGAACGAGCAGTACTTC.

The chain has TRBV29-1 and TRBJ1-1; TRBD1 agrees at 8 bases. J was trimmed by 1 base and V by 6 bases; bases with no gene match: 10. The CDR3 loop spans 15 amino acids. Per the germline V gene, CDR1 is SQVTM and CDR2 is ANQGSEA. The CDR3 region has the DNA TGCAGCGTAGCTTCCGGGACAGGACAGAACACTGAAGCTTTCTTT. As protein: CSVASGTGQNTEAFF.

This clone showed up just once. The genes are TRBV30 and TRBJ2-1; D might be TRBD1 (5 bases). This CDR3 is 13 amino acids long. V lost 3 bases and J 5 bases, leaving 11 bases between the germline ends. The V gene's germline CDR1 is GTSNPN and CDR2 SVGIG (reference sequence). This CDR3 reads CAWRETENNEQFF. CDR3 nucleotides: TGTGCCTGGAGGGAGACAGAAAACAATGAGCAGTTCTTC.

This clone appeared once. This sequence joins TRBV5-1 and TRBJ2-5; D remains unclear. The CDR3 has 15 amino acids. Trimming cost V 1 base and J 4 bases, with 14 bases left between them. In germline, CDR1 is SGHRS, CDR2 YFSETQ. This CDR3 reads CASSLNAWGGETQYF. DNA for the CDR3: TGCGCCAGCAGCTTGAATGCTTGGGGTGGAGAGACCCAGTACTTC. Based on the CDR3 plus reference TRBV5-1 and TRBJ2-5, the full variable domain is KAGVTQTPRYLIKTRGQQVTLSCSPISGHRSVSWYQQTPGQGLQFLFEYFSETQRNKGNFPGRFSGRQFSNSRSEMNVSTLELGDSALYLCASSLNAWGGETQYFGPGTRLLVL.

This rearrangement joins TRBV7-2 to TRBJ1-5, with 9 bases fitting TRBD1. The CDR3 is made up of 13 amino acids. The V and J ends lost 5 bases and 6 bases, in that order; junction bases with no gene match: 2. Germline CDR1 and CDR2: SGHTA and FQGNSA. The CDR3 sequence is CASSTTGGQPQHF. The CDR3 DNA is TGTGCCAGCAGCACGACAGGGGGTCAGCCCCAGCATTTT.

The CDR3 DNA reads as TGTGCCAGCAGCTTAGGCGGGCGAGGGGAGACCCAGTACTTC. This codes for CASSLGGRGETQYF. The chain combines TRBV13 with TRBJ2-5; TRBD2 might be the D (5 bases). Trimming removed 0 bases from V and 5 bases from J, with 10 bases in between. CDR1 is PRHDT, CDR2 FYEKMQ, per germline (reference sequence). The CDR3 has 14 amino acids.

A few counts support this clone. The chain uses TRBV5-6 and TRBJ1-5, with D possibly being TRBD1 (5 bases). CDR3 length equals 15 residues. The germline V and J ends were trimmed by 1 base and 0 bases, with 8 bases remaining between them. Germline CDR1 SGHDT, CDR2 YYEEEE. For the CDR3, the DNA is TGTGCCAGCAGCTTGTGGACACCTAGCAATCAGCCCCAGCATTTT. Amino acid sequence: CASSLWTPSNQPQHF. Filled out from reference TRBV5-6 and TRBJ1-5, the complete variable domain reads DAGVTQSPTHLIKTRGQQVTLRCSPKSGHDTVSWYQQALGQGPQFIFQYYEEEERQRGNFPDRFSGHQFPNYSSELNVNALLLGDSALYLCASSLWTPSNQPQHFGDGTRLSIL.